A single T cell receptor beta chain is shown here with its context. The specificity of this receptor is unknown. No qualities accompany the bases; no much larger clone lies one base away. This sample is drawn from a study of CD8+ T cells in alopecia areata (dated by TCRdb to between 2017 and 2018). Concerning the study at large: Treated patients were enrolled in an open-label pilot trial of oral tofacitinib, 5 to 10 mg twice daily, for moderate-to-severe alopecia areata. Biopsies were taken from tofacitinib-treated patients at baseline and at 4 and 24 weeks of treatment, and a later scalp biopsy was taken in several of the tofacitinib-treated patients. Clonality in the scalp was compared among normal scalp (n=4), patchy alopecia areata scalp (n=8), and alopecia totalis/universalis scalp (n=8). In humans, TCRbeta sequencing was performed on scalp tissue and on sorted CD4+ and CD8+ peripheral blood T cells from healthy controls and from patients with patchy or totalis/universalis alopecia areata. TCRbeta CDR3 regions were amplified by immunoSEQ multiplex PCR using 35 Vbeta forward and 13 Jbeta reverse primers. Tofacitinib was given for 6 to 18 months, followed by 6 months of follow-up off drug to assess delayed response and recurrence. RNA came from the PAXgene miRNA kit for fixed scalp, the miRNeasy kit for PBMCs, and the RNeasy kit for mouse skin. High-throughput TCRbeta sequencing was used to examine T cell clonal expansion in alopecia areata in both the C3H/HeJ mouse model and human patients. Results and caveats for the whole study, not just this receptor: Compared with normal scalp, lesional scalp, particularly in alopecia totalis/universalis, had higher clonality and more expanded CD8+ clones, which suggests antigenic drive. Scalp TCR repertoire analysis is complicated because resident alphabeta T cells in normal human skin are also sequenced, whereas mouse skin is dominated by gammadelta T cells. Shared TCR sequences between patients were less evident than in mice, which may be partly attributable to HLA diversity in the patient population.

Receptors were amplified or captured by the immunoSEQ multiplex PCR assay. RNA was extracted from all samples and reverse transcribed into cDNA as template for TCR sequencing. First-strand cDNA was synthesized using SuperScript III with a 2:1 mix of oligo-dT and random hexamers. Amplification bias was assessed with a synthetic immune receptor repertoire, and residual bias was removed computationally. Per the original workflow: Raw reads were preprocessed to remove errors, and CDR3 was defined according to IMGT conventions as the region from the conserved cysteine to phenylalanine. Clonality was computed by normalizing Shannon entropy by log2 of the number of productive unique TCRs and subtracting the result from 1. Scalp TCRbeta sequences were cross-referenced with sorted blood CD4 and CD8 repertoires so that the CD4 or CD8 identity of scalp clones could be inferred. TCRdb took over this immuneACCESS table, retaining in-frame rearrangements with V and J assigned. Such tables are incomplete; in checked studies, under half of the missing clones stem from an unresolved V gene, and the remainder is unexplained. That table is the source of V, J and clone size, and D and trimming were worked out from the DNA. The sample profile shows a few hundred thousand clones; approximately 61% of them were found once. The ten largest account for around 1.2% of the sample.

CDR1 and CDR2 (LNHNV, YYDKDF) derive from the germline V gene (reference sequence). Here V drops 1 base and J drops 7 bases, and the junction holds 8 bases not matched to any gene. The CDR3 covers 16 residues, taking in both the cysteine and the phenylalanine. Only the CDR3 part of the read is kept: 48 bases, read in frame from the first base. The sample's time point, from its label and the paper: baseline before oral tofacitinib. Lesional scalp punch biopsies and peripheral blood were obtained from alopecia areata patients. PBMCs were isolated by density centrifugation and stained for CD3, CD4 and CD8, and CD4+ and CD8+ T cells were sorted on a FACSAria.

The chain joins TRBV15 to TRBJ2-4; TRBD1 agrees with 9 junctional bases. The source was CD4+ T cells sorted from blood, collected at week 0. The clonotype originates from a human donor with alopecia areata. CDR3 region: CATSRAGQGFFNIQYF. The nucleotides are TGTGCCACCAGCAGAGCAGGACAGGGGTTTTTCAACATTCAGTACTTC.